Each of the 2 T cell receptor beta chains below was sequenced from the same sample in a study of cytomegalovirus exposure and HLA in healthy donors. Primers: 60 Vbeta forward and 13 Jbeta reverse. Method: immunoSEQ multiplex PCR; TCRdb's copy keeps in-frame clones and lacks some. The sample has about 95,000 clones, nearly 80% seen once. What was sequenced was PBMCs. The receptors stem from a woman aged 40 to 50 in good health and CMV-seropositive.

DNA for the CDR3: TGTGCCAGTACGCCCGACAGGGATCGGTACGAGCAGTACTTC. Amino acids: CASTPDRDRYEQYF. V gene TRBV19 combines with J gene TRBJ2-7, with 7 bases aligning to TRBD1. The CDR3 runs 14 residues. Germline CDR1 LNHDA, CDR2 SQIVND (reference sequence). V was pared by 7 bases and J by 4 bases, with 10 bases of the junction left unmatched.

This chain links TRBV7-9 with TRBJ2-1; 13 nucleotides match TRBD2. Germline trimming cut 8 bases from V and 5 bases from J; bases unmatched to any gene: 0. Per the germline V gene, CDR1 is SEHNR and CDR2 is FQNEAQ (reference sequence). The length of the CDR3 is 13 residues. As DNA, the CDR3 is TGTGCCAGCGGACTAGCGGGAGACAATGAGCAGTTCTTC. Translating it yields CASGLAGDNEQFF.